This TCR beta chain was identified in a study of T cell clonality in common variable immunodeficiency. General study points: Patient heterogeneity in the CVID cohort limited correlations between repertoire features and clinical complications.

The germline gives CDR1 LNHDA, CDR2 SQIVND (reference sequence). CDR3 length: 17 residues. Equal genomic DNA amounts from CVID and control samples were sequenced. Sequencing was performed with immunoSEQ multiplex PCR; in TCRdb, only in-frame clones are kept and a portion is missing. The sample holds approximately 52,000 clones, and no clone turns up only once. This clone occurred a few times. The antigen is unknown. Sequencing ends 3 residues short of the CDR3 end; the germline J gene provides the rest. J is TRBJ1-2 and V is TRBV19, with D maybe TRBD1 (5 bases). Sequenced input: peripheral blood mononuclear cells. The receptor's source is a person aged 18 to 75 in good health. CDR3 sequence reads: CASNRLGTSGSTDTYTF. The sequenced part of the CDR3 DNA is TGTGCCAGTAATCGACTGGGGACTAGCGGGAGCACAGATACC.